What follows are 7 T cell receptor beta chains derived from one specimen sequenced in a study of shared clonotypes between healthy human individuals. Here immunoSEQ multiplex PCR was the method, and the copy in TCRdb shows in-frame clones only, minus some. The repertoire has over 850,000 clones, around 78% of them found once; the top ten carry roughly 0.55%. Material: memory CD4+ T cells from PBMCs. Subset described: CD45RA-negative fraction. These receptors were collected from a man aged 18 to 30 in good health. Some clones in this sample may be carry-over from other donors' samples.

The chain has TRBV29-1 and TRBJ2-7, with TRBD1 matching over 9 bases. The CDR3 length is 13 residues. In germline, CDR1 is SQVTM, CDR2 ANQGSEA. The V and J ends lost 4 bases and 5 bases, in that order; junction bases with no gene match: 6. The CDR3 DNA follows: TGCAGCGTTGGCCGGGACAGGGCCAACGAGCAGTACTTC. Its protein is CSVGRDRANEQYF.

The genes are TRBV2 and TRBJ1-1; 12 bases fit TRBD1. Germline CDR1 is SNHLY and CDR2 is FYNNEI. The V and J ends lost 6 bases and 11 bases, in that order; junction bases with no gene match: 13. This CDR3 is 15 amino acids long. This chain's CDR3 is CASSFGTGGSEAAFF. CDR3 DNA: TGTGCCAGCAGCTTCGGGACAGGGGGCTCCGAGGCGGCTTTCTTT.

With respect to this clone: At the DNA level, this CDR3 is encoded by other sequences in the same sample as well. The J gene is TRBJ1-4, the V gene TRBV28, with D tentatively TRBD1 (5 bases). Germline V gene sequence: CDR1 MDHEN, CDR2 SYDVKM. CDR3 length: 14 residues. The V end was cut by 5 bases, the J end by 8 bases, with 15 bases between. The DNA for the CDR3 is TGTGCCAGCAGTCTCAGGGTATCAGGGGAAAAACTGTTTTTT. It encodes CASSLRVSGEKLFF.

Comments on this clone: Other DNA sequences in the same sample also yield this CDR3. Written as DNA, the CDR3 is TGTGCCAGCAGCCCCGGGGGGTTCCAGGGGAACACTGAAGCTTTCTTT. Its translation: CASSPGGFQGNTEAFF. The chain recombines TRBV28 with TRBJ1-1; possibly TRBD1 for D (5 bases). Trimming cost V 6 bases and J 1 base, with 18 bases left between them. The CDR3 has 16 residues. Germline CDR1 is MDHEN and CDR2 is SYDVKM.

A remark on this clone: This CDR3 is also generated by other DNA sequences in the sample. The chain carries TRBV30 and TRBJ2-7; D remains unclear. CDR1 GTSNPN and CDR2 SVGIG come from the germline V gene (reference sequence). This CDR3 contains 12 residues. V was clipped by 3 bases and J by 0 bases, with 6 bases between them. The CDR3 sequence: CAWSANSYEQYF. The CDR3 DNA reads as TGTGCCTGGAGCGCAAACTCCTACGAGCAGTACTTC.

This clone was seen only a few times. The chain combines TRBV6-5 with TRBJ1-2; 7 bases are shared with TRBD1. Looked up from germline, CDR1 is MNHEY and CDR2 is SVGAGI. This CDR3 is built from 14 residues. After removal of 6 bases from V and 5 bases from J, the junction contained 9 bases not matched to a gene. The CDR3 DNA is TGTGCCAGCAGAGGTATCGGGACAGTATATGGCTACACCTTC. This encodes CASRGIGTVYGYTF.

This clone has a handful of counts. The chain recombines TRBV7-8 with TRBJ1-2; TRBD1 might be the D (5 bases). There are 15 residues in the CDR3. Between the trimmed V and J ends, which lost 4 bases and 8 bases, there was a span of 20 bases. The germline V gene encodes CDR1 SGHVS and CDR2 FQNEAQ. The CDR3 region has the DNA TGTGCCAGCAGCTCCCAGCGGGGGTTGTTGGGAGGCTACACCTTC. This translates into CASSSQRGLLGGYTF.